Each of the 30 T cell receptor beta chains below was sequenced from the same sample in a study of T-cell reconstitution after alpha-beta-depleted transplantation in children. Unique molecular identifiers tagged the TCRbeta library. TCRdb fed the PCR reads into MiXCR, producing one record per CDR3 protein. The sample holds about 29,000 distinct CDR3 sequences; around 6.3% are singletons and the top ten take roughly 7%. The sample was PBMCs, mostly from graft donor cells, taken 180 days after TCRalphabeta/CD19-depleted stem cell transplant. Receptors were obtained from a male patient between 5 and 17 years old who had a stem cell transplant for acute myeloid leukemia, so the T cells may come from the graft donor.

This clonotype was recorded many times. The rearrangement joins TRBV11-2 to TRBJ2-7, with 13 bases matching TRBD2. Trimming cost V 5 bases and J 0 bases; bases outside gene matches: 13. CDR1 SGHAT and CDR2 FQNNGV come from the germline V gene. This CDR3 comprises 19 residues. The CDR3 reads CASSPWGGTSGASSYEQYF. CDR3 nucleotides: TGTGCCAGCAGCCCATGGGGGGGGACTAGCGGGGCGAGCTCCTACGAGCAGTACTTC.

This clonotype was found many times. V and J are TRBV5-6 and TRBJ2-7; 7 bases align to TRBD2. Looked up from germline, CDR1 is SGHDT and CDR2 is YYEEEE. This CDR3 is built from 15 residues. V shed 3 bases, J shed 4 bases, and the junction held 10 bases outside the gene matches. The chain's CDR3 is CASSSVGGSRYEQYF. In DNA form, the CDR3 reads TGTGCCAGCAGCTCCGTGGGGGGGAGTAGGTACGAGCAGTACTTC.

This clonotype was found many times. The rearrangement uses TRBV9 and TRBJ2-2; possibly TRBD1 for D (6 bases). This CDR3 is 14 amino acids long. Germline CDR1 is SGDLS and CDR2 is YYNGEE. Trimming took 6 bases from V and 0 from J, leaving 9 bases between them. The CDR3 sequence is CASKGHTNTGELFF. The CDR3 region has the DNA TGTGCCAGCAAGGGACACACGAACACCGGGGAGCTGTTTTTT.

The sample holds many counts of this clonotype. This chain links TRBV7-9 with TRBJ2-1, with D uncertain. The CDR3 is 17 residues long. The V and J ends lost 4 bases and 4 bases respectively, with 20 bases between them. CDR1 and CDR2 from the germline V gene are SEHNR and FQNEAQ (reference sequence). CDR3 DNA sequence: TGTGCCAGCAGCTCTTCTAAGATCCTCTCCCCTTACAATGAGCAGTTCTTC. Its translation is CASSSSKILSPYNEQFF.

The count of this clonotype is one. A much larger clone lies a single base off, so this may be a read error. The rearrangement links TRBV12-3 or TRBV12-4 to TRBJ2-4, with 11 bases matching TRBD2. There are 18 residues in the CDR3. The CDR3 sequence is CTISLDLGSTSGSLVQYF. DNA for the CDR3: TGTACCATCAGTTTAGATTTGGGGTCTACTAGCGGGAGTTTGGTTCAGTACTTC.

This clonotype was found many times. The chain has TRBV4-3 and TRBJ2-4; 7 bases are shared with TRBD1. The CDR3 totals 15 residues. Per the germline V gene, CDR1 is LGHNA and CDR2 is YSLEER. The V and J ends lost 3 bases and 8 bases, in that order; junction bases with no gene match: 10. DNA for the CDR3: TGCGCCAGCAGCCACCCCGACAGGGAAAGCCACATTCAGTACTTC. Amino acids: CASSHPDRESHIQYF.

The sample holds many counts of this clonotype. This sequence joins TRBV29-1 and TRBJ1-1; D unclear. CDR1 and CDR2 (germline): SQVTM, ANQGSEA. Trimming shortened V by 4 bases and J by 2 bases, and 2 bases separated the two germline ends. The CDR3 sequence is 10 residues long. The CDR3 reads CSVANTEAFF. CDR3 DNA: TGCAGCGTTGCAAACACTGAAGCTTTCTTT.

This clonotype was found many times. The chain recombines TRBV15 with TRBJ2-5; perhaps TRBD1 as D (5 bases). Trimming removed 5 bases at V and 0 bases at J, with 13 bases between. CDR1 is LNHNV, CDR2 YYDKDF, per germline (reference sequence). This CDR3 comprises 15 residues. CDR3 nucleotide sequence: TGTGCCACCAGCCGTGTGGGGCTATACCAAGAGACCCAGTACTTC. It translates to CATSRVGLYQETQYF.

This chain links TRBV7-3 with TRBJ2-1, with 7 bases aligning to TRBD2. Germline V gene data show CDR1 as SGHTA and CDR2 as FQGTGA. There are 16 residues in the CDR3. After removal of 1 base from V and 7 bases from J, the junction contained 10 bases not matched to a gene. The CDR3 protein is CASSLIGGRGRNEQFF. The CDR3 DNA is TGTGCCAGCAGCTTAATCGGCGGGAGAGGGCGGAATGAGCAGTTCTTC. The full variable domain, in which reference TRBV7-3 and TRBJ2-1 provide the parts outside the CDR3, is GAGVSQTPSNKVTEKGKYVELRCDPISGHTALYWYRQSLGQGPEFLIYFQGTGAADDSGLPNDRFFAVRPEGSVSTLKIQRTERGDSAVYLCASSLIGGRGRNEQFFGPGTRLTVL.

This clonotype occurred once. This sequence joins TRBV4-1 and TRBJ2-5; 13 bases agree with TRBD2. The ends lost 0 bases at V and 10 bases at J; junction bases unmatched: 26. Germline V gene data show CDR1 as MGHRA and CDR2 as YSYEKL. CDR3 length: 22 amino acids. The CDR3 DNA follows: TGCGCCAGCAGCCAAGATCGGTTCACTAGCGGGAGGGCCTTTGAATCGGACAATGGCCAGTACTTC. It yields the protein CASSQDRFTSGRAFESDNGQYF.

This clonotype was observed at least ten times. This rearrangement joins TRBV6-5 to TRBJ1-2; the D is unclear. The CDR3 loop spans 14 amino acids. Trimming removed 0 bases from V and 2 bases from J, with 7 bases in between. The germline V gene encodes CDR1 MNHEY and CDR2 SVGAGI. The CDR3: CASSYSYGNYGYTF. For the CDR3, the DNA is TGTGCCAGCAGTTACTCGTACGGAAACTATGGCTACACCTTC.

This clonotype was seen repeatedly, ten times or more. This rearrangement joins TRBV6-1 to TRBJ1-6; D possibly corresponds to TRBD1 (6 bases). The CDR3 runs 14 residues. The V end lost 4 bases, the J end lost 7 bases, and 11 bases lay between the germline ends. Germline CDR1 MNHNS, CDR2 SASEGT. CDR3 in DNA: TGTGCCAGCAGTGCCGGACAGTGGAATTCACCCCTCCACTTT. Translating it yields CASSAGQWNSPLHF.

This clonotype was recorded at least ten times. The rearrangement links TRBV6-2 or TRBV6-3 to TRBJ2-7; 9 nucleotides agree with TRBD2. In germline, CDR1 is MNHEY, CDR2 SVGEGT. J lost 3 bases, V lost 6 bases, and 15 bases had no gene match. The length of the CDR3 is 17 residues. In nucleotides, the CDR3 is TGTGCCAGCAGCGGCCCCCGGGCTAGCGGGGCTTACTACGAGCAGTACTTC. Encoded protein: CASSGPRASGAYYEQYF.

This clonotype was recorded many times. The chain uses TRBV10-3 and TRBJ1-2, with D possibly TRBD1 on 5 matching bases. V was cut by 3 bases and J by 5 bases, with 13 bases left in between. The length of the CDR3 is 14 residues. Germline V gives CDR1 ENHRY, CDR2 SYGVKD. In DNA, the CDR3 is TGTGCCATCAGTGACCGCAGGGCTTCGTATGGCTACACCTTC. Its protein product is CAISDRRASYGYTF.

This clonotype came up many times. Since a much larger clone is just one base distant, this may be a read error. The chain couples TRBV7-9 to TRBJ2-7; 7 nucleotides line up with TRBD1. The germline V gene encodes CDR1 SEHNR and CDR2 FQNEAQ (reference sequence). The CDR3 totals 15 residues. CDR3 sequence (DNA): TGTGCCGGCAGCTCAGGGATGGGACAGTGGAACGAGCAGTACTTC. Translated: CAGSSGMGQWNEQYF.

This clonotype was found a few times. The V call is TRBV28, the J call TRBJ2-3, with D perhaps TRBD1 (6 bases). V lost 10 bases to trimming and J lost 2 bases, with 16 bases between them. The CDR3 loop spans 14 amino acids. CDR1 is MDHEN and CDR2 is SYDVKM in the germline V gene. CDR3 protein: CAMGPGQNTDTQYF. The CDR3 DNA follows: TGTGCCATGGGCCCCGGACAGAACACAGATACGCAGTATTTT.

This clonotype was found many times. This chain joins TRBV20-1 and TRBJ2-7; tentatively, D is TRBD1 or TRBD2 (5 bases each). Germline V gives CDR1 DFQATT, CDR2 SNEGSKA (reference sequence). This CDR3 contains 12 residues. Trimming stripped 1 base from V and 4 bases from J, with 8 bases between. In DNA form, the CDR3 reads TGCAGTGCTAGAGGGGGGTTGTACGAGCAGTACTTC. Translated, it gives CSARGGLYEQYF.

This clonotype occurred many times. The chain combines TRBV6-5 with TRBJ1-2; D is ambiguous. Germline assignment: CDR1 MNHEY and CDR2 SVGAGI. The V end lost 0 bases, the J end lost 6 bases, and 8 bases lay between the germline ends. The CDR3 totals 13 residues. The CDR3 protein is CASSYSGWNGYTF. DNA of the CDR3: TGTGCCAGCAGTTACTCGGGGTGGAATGGCTACACCTTC.

This clonotype is categorized as large. In nucleotides, the CDR3 is TGTGCCAGCAGCTTGTCCAACTATGGCTACACCTTC. As protein: CASSLSNYGYTF. The chain carries TRBV7-2 and TRBJ1-2; D remains ambiguous. The CDR3 runs 12 residues. Germline CDR1 SGHTA, CDR2 FQGNSA. V was trimmed by 3 bases and J by 2 bases, leaving 4 bases between them.

This clonotype is judged medium-sized. The chain links TRBV7-3 to TRBJ2-1; a weak D match, TRBD2 (5 bases). Trimming took 1 base from V and 0 from J, leaving 22 bases between them. The CDR3 covers 20 residues. Germline V CDR1 and CDR2: SGHTA, FQGTGA. The CDR3 bases are TGTGCCAGCAGCTTAAAACCGGGGAGCGTCACTGGGCGCTCCTACAATGAGCAGTTCTTC. Residues: CASSLKPGSVTGRSYNEQFF. Full variable domain (outside the CDR3, taken from reference TRBV7-3 and TRBJ2-1): GAGVSQTPSNKVTEKGKYVELRCDPISGHTALYWYRQSLGQGPEFLIYFQGTGAADDSGLPNDRFFAVRPEGSVSTLKIQRTERGDSAVYLCASSLKPGSVTGRSYNEQFFGPGTRLTVL.

This clonotype appeared many times. DNA of the CDR3: TGTGCCAGCAGCCAAGAAGGCAGGAAGTATGGCTACACCTTC. Protein: CASSQEGRKYGYTF. The V and J genes are TRBV3-1 and TRBJ1-2; D is uncertain. Trimming cost V 0 bases and J 5 bases, with 10 bases left between them. This CDR3 contains 14 residues. Germline assignment: CDR1 LGHDT and CDR2 YNNKEL (reference sequence).

This clonotype has at least ten counts. The rearrangement links TRBV12-3 or TRBV12-4 to TRBJ1-5; perhaps TRBD1 as D (5 bases). The CDR3 totals 15 residues. Trimming removed 2 bases from V and 4 bases from J, with 12 bases in between. This CDR3 is CASSLLGAANQPQHF. CDR3 nucleotides: TGTGCCAGCAGTTTATTAGGGGCAGCGAATCAGCCCCAGCATTTT.

Ten or more counts support this clonotype. Here the CDR3 DNA reads TGTGCCTGGAGCGGAATGCGCGAGCAGTACTTC. Translating gives CAWSGMREQYF. The chain joins TRBV30 to TRBJ2-7; D gene ambiguous. The CDR3 is 11 residues long. Germline values: CDR1 GTSNPN, CDR2 SVGIG (reference sequence). Trimming removed 3 bases at V and 6 bases at J, with 9 bases between.

At least ten counts were recorded for this clonotype. The CDR3 region has the DNA TGCAGTGCTAGAGATTCGGGCGGGTACAGGGGAGCCCCTGAAGCTTTCTTT. It is translated as CSARDSGGYRGAPEAFF. The gene calls are TRBV20-1 and TRBJ1-1; 7 bases are a match to TRBD1. The CDR3 consists of 17 residues. The germline CDR1 and CDR2 sequences are DFQATT and SNEGSKA (reference sequence). Germline trimming cut 0 bases from V and 6 bases from J; bases unmatched to any gene: 16.

This clonotype was observed many times. The chain links TRBV11-2 to TRBJ2-7, with 9 bases aligning to TRBD2. From germline, CDR1 is SGHAT and CDR2 FQNNGV. The CDR3 has 17 residues. The V and J ends lost 6 bases and 2 bases, in that order; junction bases with no gene match: 14. CDR3 in amino acids: CASRAGDGLATTYEQYF. The CDR3 nucleotides are TGTGCCAGCAGGGCCGGGGACGGACTAGCGACCACCTACGAGCAGTACTTC.

This clonotype was detected many times. V and J are TRBV7-2 and TRBJ1-5; weak D call: TRBD1 (6 bases). The CDR3 length is 15 residues. The germline V gene has CDR1 SGHTA and CDR2 FQGNSA. V lost 2 bases, J lost 6 bases, and 14 bases lay in between. CDR3 amino acids: CASSLLQGIRQPQHF. The CDR3 DNA reads TGTGCCAGCAGCTTACTACAGGGAATTCGTCAGCCCCAGCATTTT.

This clonotype was observed many times. The V gene is TRBV3-2, the J gene TRBJ2-1; TRBD1 reflects the table's D call only, with no check against the DNA. TRBV3-2 is marked as a pseudogene. CDR3 length: 17 amino acids. The chain's CDR3 is CASSPSAGTVGYNEQFF. The CDR3 DNA reads TGTGCCAGCAGCCCCTCAGCCGGGACAGTGGGGTACAATGAGCAGTTCTTC.

At least ten counts were recorded for this clonotype. It may be a read error: a sequence one base away is much more abundant. The CDR3 DNA follows: TGCGCCAGCAGCTTTAGGGGGAACAATGAGCAGTTCTTC. It yields the protein CASSFRGNNEQFF. V gene TRBV5-1 combines with J gene TRBJ2-1, with D perhaps TRBD1 (6 bases). Germline V CDR1 and CDR2: SGHRS, YFSETQ. This CDR3 region has 13 residues. Trimming took off 2 bases at V and 5 bases at J, with 8 bases between the two ends.

The sample holds many counts of this clonotype. V usage is TRBV29-1 and J usage is TRBJ1-1, with a tentative D call TRBD1 (6 bases). CDR1 SQVTM and CDR2 ANQGSEA come from the germline V gene. The CDR3 runs 13 residues. V lost 0 bases and J 5 bases, leaving 10 bases between the germline ends. CDR3 amino acids: CSVEERGGTEAFF. The CDR3 DNA sequence: TGCAGCGTTGAAGAGAGGGGGGGTACTGAAGCTTTCTTT.

This clonotype was counted ten times or more. The chain links TRBV30 to TRBJ1-1, with 7 bases that match TRBD1. This CDR3 has 12 residues. Per the germline V gene, CDR1 is GTSNPN and CDR2 is SVGIG (reference sequence). The V segment lost 3 bases and the J segment 7 bases; nucleotides outside the gene matches: 5. The CDR3 spells CAWSDRVIEAFF. For the CDR3, the DNA is TGTGCCTGGAGCGACAGGGTAATTGAAGCTTTCTTT.